The 32 T cell receptor beta chains in this list originate from one sample, sequenced in a study of blood T cell repertoires in COVID-19. Sequencing was performed with immunoSEQ multiplex PCR; in TCRdb, only in-frame clones are kept and a portion is missing. The sample carries under 200,000 clones, approximately 84% recorded once. The sample consisted of peripheral blood. These receptor sequences come from a woman older than 75 with acute or convalescent COVID-19.

Remarks on this clone: The same CDR3 arises from other DNA sequences in this sample as well. The V call is TRBV9, the J call TRBJ2-3, with D perhaps TRBD2 (5 bases). This CDR3 region has 15 residues. V lost 2 bases and J 1 base, leaving 11 bases between the germline ends. Germline CDR1 and CDR2: SGDLS and YYNGEE. The CDR3 DNA follows: TGTGCCAGCAGCGTGGTGGGAGATGGCACAGATACGCAGTATTTT. Its translation: CASSVVGDGTDTQYF. The full variable domain, its missing parts supplied by reference TRBV9 and TRBJ2-3, is DSGVTQTPKHLITATGQRVTLRCSPRSGDLSVYWYQQSLDQGLQFLIQYYNGEERAKGNILERFSAQQFPDLHSELNLSSLELGDSALYFCASSVVGDGTDTQYFGPGTRLTVL.

The V gene is TRBV5-1, the J gene TRBJ1-1, with D perhaps matching TRBD1 (5 bases). Germline CDR1 SGHRS, CDR2 YFSETQ. The CDR3 is 15 residues long. The V end was cut by 0 bases, the J end by 1 base, with 10 bases between. DNA for the CDR3: TGCGCCAGCAGCTTGGAGGGGCCATGGAACACTGAAGCTTTCTTT. It yields the protein CASSLEGPWNTEAFF.

There are a few counts of this clone. This chain links TRBV2 with TRBJ1-1; 7 positions agree with TRBD1. The J segment lost 4 bases and the V segment lost 1 base, leaving 6 bases of the junction unmatched. The CDR3 runs to 15 residues. Germline CDR1 reads SNHLY; CDR2 reads FYNNEI. The CDR3 here is CASSEEGARGTEAFF. CDR3 coding DNA: TGTGCCAGCAGTGAAGAGGGGGCGCGGGGCACTGAAGCTTTCTTT.

The V and J genes are TRBV7-8 and TRBJ2-2, with D possibly being TRBD2 (6 bases). The ends were cut back, 1 base at V and 4 bases at J, with 10 bases in the middle. Germline V gene lookup returns CDR1 SGHVS and CDR2 FQNEAQ. CDR3 length equals 15 residues. The CDR3 region is CASSLGLGGTGELFF. CDR3 in DNA: TGTGCCAGCAGCTTAGGACTAGGAGGCACCGGGGAGCTGTTTTTT.

The rearrangement joins TRBV30 to TRBJ2-5; 8 positions match TRBD1. The junction had 4 bases not matched to a gene; V was cut back by 4 bases and J by 6 bases. Germline CDR1 reads GTSNPN; CDR2 reads SVGIG (reference sequence). The CDR3 is 12 amino acids. For the CDR3, the DNA is TGTGCCTGGACAGGGGGCTTACAGACCCAGTACTTC. This gives the protein CAWTGGLQTQYF.

The chain has TRBV9 and TRBJ2-7; D might be TRBD2 (6 bases). Trimming pared 0 bases from V and 0 bases from J, leaving 10 bases between. The CDR3 covers 15 residues. Germline CDR1 is SGDLS and CDR2 is YYNGEE. The CDR3, as DNA: TGTGCCAGCAGCGTAGCGGGAGTAGGCTCCTACGAGCAGTACTTC. This codes for CASSVAGVGSYEQYF.

The chain is built from TRBV3-1 (or the pseudogene TRBV3-2) and TRBJ2-3; D possibly corresponds to TRBD2 (5 bases). Trimming left V 2 bases short and J 5 bases short, with 8 bases between. Germline V gene lookup returns CDR1 LGHDT and CDR2 YNNKEL (reference sequence). The CDR3 contains 13 residues. Here the CDR3 DNA reads TGTGCCAGCAGCCAACGTGGACTAGATACGCAGTATTTT. Protein product: CASSQRGLDTQYF.

The CDR3 DNA follows: TGTGCCAGCAGCGGTGTCAGGGGTGGCTACACCTTC. Encoded protein: CASSGVRGGYTF. The V and J genes are TRBV9 and TRBJ1-2; tentatively, D is TRBD1 (6 bases). Trimming removed 3 bases at V and 7 bases at J, with 10 bases between. The germline V gene has CDR1 SGDLS and CDR2 YYNGEE. The CDR3 length is 12 residues.

This rearrangement joins TRBV28 to TRBJ1-1, with D possibly matching TRBD1 (5 bases). The CDR3 sequence is 13 residues long. V was clipped by 5 bases and J by 5 bases, with 12 bases between them. Germline V gives CDR1 MDHEN, CDR2 SYDVKM. CDR3: CASSLRGMTEAFF. CDR3 DNA sequence: TGTGCCAGCAGTCTTAGGGGTATGACTGAAGCTTTCTTT.

This CDR3 is CASSLPREGPPGNEQFF. The DNA of the CDR3 is TGTGCCAGCAGCCTCCCTAGGGAGGGGCCCCCAGGCAATGAGCAGTTCTTC. This sequence joins TRBV9 and TRBJ2-1; 7 positions match TRBD2. Looked up from germline, CDR1 is SGDLS and CDR2 is YYNGEE. After removal of 4 bases from V and 6 bases from J, the junction contained 16 bases not matched to a gene. The CDR3 has 17 residues.

The gene calls are TRBV7-9 and TRBJ1-4; D is ambiguous. V was pared by 3 bases and J by 8 bases, with 13 bases between. There are 14 residues in the CDR3. The germline V gene encodes CDR1 SEHNR and CDR2 FQNEAQ (reference sequence). Here the CDR3 DNA reads TGTGCCAGCAGCTTCCGAGGGATTGACGAAAAACTGTTTTTT. This translates into CASSFRGIDEKLFF.

J is TRBJ1-4 and V is TRBV5-1; D is unclear. V lost 0 bases, J lost 4 bases, and 7 bases lay in between. The CDR3 is made up of 14 amino acids. Germline V gives CDR1 SGHRS, CDR2 YFSETQ. The CDR3 DNA reads as TGCGCCAGCAGCTTGGCCACAGATAATGAAAAACTGTTTTTT. Translation gives CASSLATDNEKLFF.

The CDR3 bases are TGTGCCAGCAGTTCCCCACCCGGACAGCAAGATCAGCCCCAGCATTTT. It translates to CASSSPPGQQDQPQHF. This chain links TRBV28 with TRBJ1-5; a possible D gene is TRBD1 (6 bases). Trimming shortened V by 4 bases and J by 5 bases, and 18 bases separated the two germline ends. The CDR3 has 16 residues. Looked up from germline, CDR1 is MDHEN and CDR2 is SYDVKM.

This clone was detected only once. The chain recombines TRBV7-8 with TRBJ1-1; D is undetermined. Germline loops: CDR1 SGHVS, CDR2 FQNEAQ. The CDR3 sequence is 13 residues long. Trimming removed 8 bases at V and 0 bases at J, with 10 bases between. Here the CDR3 DNA reads TGTGCCAGCGTTTTGGCACTGAACACTGAAGCTTTCTTT. This encodes CASVLALNTEAFF.

The chain is built from TRBV30 and TRBJ1-2, with a tentative D call TRBD1 (5 bases). Germline assignment: CDR1 GTSNPN and CDR2 SVGIG (reference sequence). Trimming shortened V by 2 bases and J by 7 bases, and 11 bases separated the two germline ends. The CDR3 covers 12 residues. CDR3 loop: CAWSRQGGGYTF. For the CDR3, the DNA is TGTGCCTGGAGTCGCCAGGGCGGTGGCTACACCTTC.

The genes are TRBV7-9 and TRBJ1-2, with 8 bases matching TRBD1. Germline CDR1 SEHNR, CDR2 FQNEAQ (reference sequence). Losses at the gene ends were 7 bases for V and 8 bases for J; bases not matched to a gene: 12. The CDR3 extends over 14 amino acids. Here the CDR3 reads CASILIQGGSGYTF. In DNA form, the CDR3 reads TGTGCCAGCATTCTAATACAGGGGGGGTCCGGCTACACCTTC.

This chain connects TRBV3-1 (or the pseudogene TRBV3-2) to TRBJ2-1; TRBD2 agrees at 14 bases. Germline CDR1 and CDR2: LGHDT and YNNKEL (reference sequence). Trimming took 0 bases from V and 9 from J; bases not matched to a gene: 16. The CDR3 length is 20 residues. CDR3 coding DNA: TGTGCCAGCAGCCAAGAGAACCTGATCGGGACTAGCGGGAGAAGGAGTGAGCAGTTCTTC. Translating gives CASSQENLIGTSGRRSEQFF.

The V gene is TRBV6-5, the J gene TRBJ2-7, with D possibly TRBD1 on 6 matching bases. Trimming took off 7 bases at V and 5 bases at J, with 18 bases between the two ends. The CDR3 sequence is 14 residues long. Germline CDR1 is MNHEY and CDR2 is SVGAGI. In DNA, the CDR3 is TGTGCCAGCATCCCCCCAGGGGTTTATGACGAGCAGTACTTC. Its translation is CASIPPGVYDEQYF.

The chain employs TRBV6-4 and TRBJ1-2; D may be TRBD1 (5 bases). CDR1 and CDR2 (germline): MRHNA, SNTAGT. V was pared by 6 bases and J by 7 bases, with 15 bases between. The CDR3 covers 13 residues. The CDR3 loop reads CASRSGPGGGYTF. CDR3 nucleotide sequence: TGTGCCAGCAGATCAGGGCCCGGGGGTGGCTACACCTTC.

This clone was found once. V usage is TRBV5-1 and J usage is TRBJ2-2, with 11 bases matching TRBD1. V was pared by 2 bases and J by 7 bases, with 4 bases of the junction left unmatched. Germline CDR1 and CDR2: SGHRS and YFSETQ. The CDR3 has 15 residues. In DNA, the CDR3 is TGCGCCAGCAGCTTCGGGACAGGGGGAGTCGGGGAGCTGTTTTTT. This translates into CASSFGTGGVGELFF.

The rearrangement links TRBV5-1 to TRBJ2-7, with TRBD2 matching 10 bases. CDR3 size: 14 residues. The germline gives CDR1 SGHRS, CDR2 YFSETQ. V gave up 4 bases and J gave up 6 bases; unmatched junction bases: 7. The CDR3 nucleotides read TGCGCCAGCAGCGCGGCTAGCGGGAGTGGCGAGCAGTACTTC. Protein sequence: CASSAASGSGEQYF.

The gene calls are TRBV4-1 and TRBJ2-2; 12 bases agree with TRBD1. With V trimmed by 0 bases and J by 4 bases, 3 bases remained unmatched. Germline V CDR1 and CDR2: MGHRA, YSYEKL. The CDR3 contains 17 residues. CDR3: CASSQEGQGAGTGELFF. CDR3 in DNA: TGCGCCAGCAGCCAAGAGGGACAGGGGGCCGGCACCGGGGAGCTGTTTTTT.

This rearrangement joins TRBV7-8 to TRBJ2-7; the match to TRBD1 covers 10 bases. CDR3 length equals 14 residues. The J segment lost 6 bases and the V segment lost 4 bases, leaving 6 bases of the junction unmatched. Germline V gene lookup returns CDR1 SGHVS and CDR2 FQNEAQ. The CDR3 nucleotides are TGTGCCAGCAGCTATCGACAGGGGGCTTTCGAGCAGTACTTC. Its protein is CASSYRQGAFEQYF. Looking up the rest from reference TRBV7-8 and TRBJ2-7 gives the full variable domain: GAGVSQSPRYKVAKRGQDVALRCDPISGHVSLFWYQQALGQGPEFLTYFQNEAQLDKSGLPSDRFFAERPEGSVSTLKIQRTQQEDSAVYLCASSYRQGAFEQYFGPGTRLTVT.

The chain combines TRBV7-2 with TRBJ2-1; 7 nucleotides line up with TRBD1. This CDR3 is built from 19 residues. CDR1 and CDR2 from the germline V gene are SGHTA and FQGNSA. The V and J ends lost 5 bases and 0 bases, in that order; junction bases with no gene match: 16. The CDR3 sequence: CASSAPPHQTGSSYNEQFF. Here the CDR3 DNA reads TGTGCCAGCAGCGCCCCCCCCCATCAGACAGGGAGCTCCTACAATGAGCAGTTCTTC.

The V and J genes are TRBV6-6 and TRBJ1-3, with 7 positions matching TRBD1. Germline values: CDR1 MNHNY, CDR2 SVGAGI (reference sequence). The CDR3 contains 15 residues. With V trimmed by 4 bases and J by 0 bases, 3 bases remained unmatched. The CDR3, as DNA: TGTGCCAGCAGTTTTCAGGGGGTCTCTGGAAACACCATATATTTT. It is translated as CASSFQGVSGNTIYF.

The chain carries TRBV10-2 and TRBJ1-2; perhaps TRBD1 as D (6 bases). CDR3 length equals 12 residues. CDR1 and CDR2 (germline): WSHSY, SAAADI. Trimming left V 6 bases short and J 8 bases short, with 13 bases between. As DNA, the CDR3 is TGCGCCAGCAGCTCGGGGGGGCTAGGCTACACCTTC. Residues: CASSSGGLGYTF.

The chain links TRBV19 to TRBJ1-4; 9 bases match TRBD1. There are 13 residues in the CDR3. Germline trimming cut 10 bases from V and 6 bases from J; bases unmatched to any gene: 6. Germline values: CDR1 LNHDA, CDR2 SQIVND (reference sequence). The CDR3 DNA reads TGTGCCATTCCGACAGGGGGGGATGAAAAACTGTTTTTT. Protein product: CAIPTGGDEKLFF. The full variable domain, completed using reference TRBV19 and TRBJ1-4, is DGGITQSPKYLFRKEGQNVTLSCEQNLNHDAMYWYRQDPGQGLRLIYYSQIVNDFQKGDIAEGYSVSREKKESFPLTVTSAQKNPTAFYLCAIPTGGDEKLFFGSGTQLSVL.

CDR3 DNA sequence: TGTGCCAGCAGCTGGACTAGCGGCTCCTACGAGCAGTACTTC. Its translation: CASSWTSGSYEQYF. The chain uses TRBV7-6 and TRBJ2-7, with 10 positions matching TRBD2. Germline-derived CDR1 and CDR2 are SGHVS and FNYEAQ. J was trimmed by 0 bases and V by 4 bases; bases with no gene match: 0. CDR3 size: 14 residues.

This clone was seen only a few times. The CDR3 sequence is CASRTLAGVTNEQFF. CDR3 bases: TGTGCCAGCAGAACGCTAGCGGGAGTAACCAATGAGCAGTTCTTC. V and J are TRBV7-2 and TRBJ2-1, with 10 bases lining up with TRBD2. J gave up 6 bases and V 6 bases, and 8 bases lay outside the gene matches. The CDR3 length is 15 residues. CDR1 is SGHTA, CDR2 FQGNSA, per germline.

This rearrangement joins TRBV19 to TRBJ2-3; D might be TRBD1 (6 bases). Trimming left V 3 bases short and J 2 bases short, with 12 bases between. CDR3 length equals 15 residues. The germline CDR1 and CDR2 sequences are LNHDA and SQIVND (reference sequence). The DNA for the CDR3 is TGTGCCAGTAGTATTGGGGGCAGGGACACAGATACGCAGTATTTT. Amino acids: CASSIGGRDTDTQYF.

V usage is TRBV5-1 and J usage is TRBJ2-1, with 9 positions matching TRBD2. Germline V gene data show CDR1 as SGHRS and CDR2 as YFSETQ. Unmatched junction bases numbered 5, after V lost 0 bases and J lost 4 bases. There are 16 residues in the CDR3. Written as DNA, the CDR3 is TGCGCCAGCAGCTTGGTGGGCGGGAGGGGGTACAATGAGCAGTTCTTC. It specifies CASSLVGGRGYNEQFF.

This clone has more than one count but fewer than ten. The CDR3 region has the DNA TGTGCCAGCAGGGACAGTTTCTCCACAGATACGCAGTATTTT. Translating it yields CASRDSFSTDTQYF. The chain recombines TRBV2 with TRBJ2-3; D perhaps matches TRBD1 (6 bases). The CDR3 sequence is 14 residues long. Trimming left V 6 bases short and J 2 bases short, with 12 bases between. Germline V gene sequence: CDR1 SNHLY, CDR2 FYNNEI.